The entry below gives a single TCR beta chain sequence along with its context. The specificity of this receptor is unknown. No base quality values were provided; no much bigger clone lies one nucleotide off. Genomic DNA was extracted from sorted cells for sequencing of the TCRbeta CDR3 region. The immunoSEQ Assay was used for sequencing of TCRbeta CDR3 regions. Sourced from immuneACCESS, this table was stored by TCRdb with only in-frame sequences that have V and J called. A share of the clones is absent; for the studies checked, an unresolved V gene accounts for under half, and the remainder has no known explanation. Present in this sample are over 55,000 clones, 90% to 95% of which were seen just once. The ten largest clones take up approximately 2.2% of the sample. These data belong to a study of OX40 agonist ivuxolimab in advanced cancers. Turning to the overall study: Ivuxolimab, which targeted the costimulatory receptor OX40 (CD134), was an agonistic, fully human IgG2 monoclonal antibody. Intravenous ivuxolimab was administered to patients every 2 weeks at six dose levels: 0.01, 0.1, 0.3, 1.5, 3 and 10 mg/kg. Of the approximately 54 dose-escalation patients, hepatocellular carcinoma was present in about 20, melanoma in roughly 15, renal cell carcinoma in 9 and head and neck cancer in 9. The dose-escalation cohort was roughly 87% male with a mean age of roughly 62 years, ranging from roughly 20 to 80. Patients were allowed to have had prior anti-PD-1, anti-PD-L1 or anti-CTLA-4 therapy, and approximately 40% of the dose-escalation patients had been treated with checkpoint inhibitors. Partial responses occurred in three dose-escalation patients, of whom one had hepatocellular carcinoma and two had cutaneous melanoma. The purpose of peripheral TCRbeta sequencing was to test whether ivuxolimab changed TCR sequence diversity and led to clonal T-cell expansion. The monotherapy dose-escalation portion (N of about 50 patients) of the phase I ivuxolimab trial is reported in the paper.

Points the paper makes about the study in general: In the 0.1-3.0 mg/kg groups, partial responders had among the lowest normalized peripheral clonal expansion, particularly in CD8+ T cells. Antigen specificity was not determined for the clonally expanded peripheral T cells. Low levels of normalized T-cell clonal expansion were also seen in some patients who did not respond. On average, CD8+ T cells showed more expanded clones than CD4+ T cells after ivuxolimab. At doses of 0.1 to 3.0 mg/kg, clonal expansion of both CD4+ and CD8+ blood T cells was observed from baseline to week 6.

Including the terminal cysteine and phenylalanine, the CDR3 comprises 14 residues. Here the CDR3 DNA is all that survives: 42 bases in frame from base 1. V is cut back by 6 bases and J by 8 bases, with 12 bases in the junction unmatched. CDR1 is given as MNHEY and CDR2 as SVGAGI, both from the germline V gene. The trial excluded patients who had a history of autoimmune disease or who were on systemic immunosuppression. Peripheral blood for TCR sequencing was drawn from every dose cohort at baseline, at cycle 4 day 1 and at cycle 7 day 1. The samples were drawn from a first-in-human, open-label, multicenter phase I dose-escalation trial of ivuxolimab. Adults with locally advanced or metastatic melanoma, renal cell, hepatocellular, or head and neck squamous cell carcinoma were enrolled in the trial. Before TCR sequencing, CD4+ T cells and CD8+ T cells were sorted from peripheral blood as separate populations.

This sequence uses TRBV6-5 and TRBJ1-2; 7 central nucleotides agree with TRBD1. Sequenced material: CD4+ or CD8+ T cells sorted from blood, taken in a trial of the OX40 agonist ivuxolimab. This sequence originates from an adult with an advanced solid tumor such as melanoma, head and neck, liver or kidney cancer. The DNA sequence is given as TGTGCCAGCAGAAGGGACAGCCCCGCTGTGGGCTACACCTTC. Its protein reads: CASRRDSPAVGYTF.